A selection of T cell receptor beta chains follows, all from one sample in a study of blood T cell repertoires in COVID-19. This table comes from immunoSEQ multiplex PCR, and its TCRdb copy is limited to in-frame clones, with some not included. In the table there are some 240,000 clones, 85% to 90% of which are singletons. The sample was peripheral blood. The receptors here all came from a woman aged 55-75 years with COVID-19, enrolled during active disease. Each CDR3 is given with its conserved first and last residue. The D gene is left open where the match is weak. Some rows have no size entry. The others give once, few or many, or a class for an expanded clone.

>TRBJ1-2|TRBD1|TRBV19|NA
TGTGCCAGCGAAGACAGGGCTAACTATGGCTACACCTTC
CASEDRANYGYTF
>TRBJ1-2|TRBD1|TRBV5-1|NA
TGCGCCAGCAGGCCGGACAGGGAATATGGCTACACCTTC
CASRPDREYGYTF
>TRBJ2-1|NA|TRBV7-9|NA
TGTGCCAGCGTCCGAGTCAGGGATGAGCAGTTCTTC
CASVRVRDEQFF
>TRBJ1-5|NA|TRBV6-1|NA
TGTGCCAGCAGTGAAAATTGGGGCGAACGCGACCCATTCAGAAATCAGCCCCAGCATTTT
CASSENWGERDPFRNQPQHF
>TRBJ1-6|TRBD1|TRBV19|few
TGTGCCAGTAGTGGAACAGGGGGGAATTCACCCCTCCACTTT
CASSGTGGNSPLHF
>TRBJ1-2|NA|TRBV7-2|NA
TGTGCCAGCGGGACACGTAACTATGGCTACACCTTC
CASGTRNYGYTF
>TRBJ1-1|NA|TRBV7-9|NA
TGTGCCAGCAGCTTGGTCAGCACTGAAGCTTTCTTT
CASSLVSTEAFF
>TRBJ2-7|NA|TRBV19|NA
TGTGCCCAACGACCAAAGGACAGATACGAGCAGTACTTC
CAQRPKDRYEQYF
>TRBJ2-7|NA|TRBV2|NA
TGTGCCTCTGGGGCGGTATGGGAGCAGTACTTC
CASGAVWEQYF
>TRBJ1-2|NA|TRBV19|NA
TGTGCCAGTAGTACCCTATGGACAGATAACTATGGCTACACCTTC
CASSTLWTDNYGYTF
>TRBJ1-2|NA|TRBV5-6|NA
TGTGCCAGCAGCTGGGGCAGGGCGAGTGGCTACACCTTC
CASSWGRASGYTF
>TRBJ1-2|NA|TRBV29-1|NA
TGCAGCGTTGAACTGGGAGACTATGGCTACACCTTC
CSVELGDYGYTF
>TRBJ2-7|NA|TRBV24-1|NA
TGTGCCACCAGTGATCCCGGGACACCGAACTCCTACGAGCAGTACTTC
CATSDPGTPNSYEQYF
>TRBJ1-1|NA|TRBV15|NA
TGTGCCACCAGCAGAGATTCCCCCGAGCTCACTGAAGCTTTCTTT
CATSRDSPELTEAFF
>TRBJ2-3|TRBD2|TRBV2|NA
TGTGCCAGCAGTCAGGACACTAGCGGAACAGATACGCAGTATTTT
CASSQDTSGTDTQYF
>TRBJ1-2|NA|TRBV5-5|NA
TGTGCCAGCAGCTTGGTGGCAGGGGTTTTTGGTTATGGCTACACCTTC
CASSLVAGVFGYGYTF
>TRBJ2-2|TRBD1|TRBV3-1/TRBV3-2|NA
TGTGCCAGCAGCAGCCGGGACAGGACCGGGGAGCTGTTTTTT
CASSSRDRTGELFF
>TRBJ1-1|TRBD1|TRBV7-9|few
TGTGCCAGCAGGCTCCGGAAGGGGGCCACTGAAGCTTTCTTT
CASRLRKGATEAFF
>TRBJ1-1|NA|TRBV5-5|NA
TGTGCCAGCAGCTTATTGTCTAGAACTGAAGCTTTCTTT
CASSLLSRTEAFF
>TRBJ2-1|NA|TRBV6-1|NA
TGTGCCAGCAGTGAAGCCGGGGTCCCCGATGAGCAGTTCTTC
CASSEAGVPDEQFF
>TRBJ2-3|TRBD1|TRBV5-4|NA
TGTGCCAGCAGCGCGGGACAGGGAAGGAGCACAGATACGCAGTATTTT
CASSAGQGRSTDTQYF
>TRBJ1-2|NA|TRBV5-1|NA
TGCGCCAGCAGCTTGCTACAGAGCTATGGCTACACCTTC
CASSLLQSYGYTF
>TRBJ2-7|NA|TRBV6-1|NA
TGTGCCAGCAGTGAACGACGGGACGAGCAGTACTTC
CASSERRDEQYF
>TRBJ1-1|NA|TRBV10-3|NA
TGTGCCATCAACAACGCGGGGGTTCTTAACACTGAAGCTTTCTTT
CAINNAGVLNTEAFF
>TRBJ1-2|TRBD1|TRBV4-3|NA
TGCGCCAGCAGCCAAGGGACAGGGGTAACAAACTATGGCTACACCTTC
CASSQGTGVTNYGYTF
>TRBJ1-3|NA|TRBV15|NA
TGTGCCACCAGCAGAGATCTTCGAGACTCTGGAAACACCATATATTTT
CATSRDLRDSGNTIYF
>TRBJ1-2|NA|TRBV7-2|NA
TGTGCCAGCAGCCTGTCGGATCCGGCGGGCTATGGCTACACCTTC
CASSLSDPAGYGYTF
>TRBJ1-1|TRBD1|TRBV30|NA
TGTGCCTGGAGCGGGACAGTCCTGGGGGCTGAAGCTTTCTTT
CAWSGTVLGAEAFF
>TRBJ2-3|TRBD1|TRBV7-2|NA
TGTGCCAGCAGCTCCGGGACAGTACCAGATACGCAGTATTTT
CASSSGTVPDTQYF
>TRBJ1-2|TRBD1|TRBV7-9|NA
TGTGCCAGCAGCTTCGGGACAGGGGTTTCAAACTATGGCTACACCTTC
CASSFGTGVSNYGYTF
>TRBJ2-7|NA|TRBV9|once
TGTGCCAGCAGCGTAGCTAGTTGGGCCTACGAGCAGTACTTC
CASSVASWAYEQYF
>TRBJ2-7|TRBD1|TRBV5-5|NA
TGTGCCAGCAGCTCACGACAGGGGAGAAACGAGCAGTACTTC
CASSSRQGRNEQYF
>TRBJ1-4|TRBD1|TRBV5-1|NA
TGCGCCAGCAGCCGGGACAGTACTAATGAAAAACTGTTTTTT
CASSRDSTNEKLFF
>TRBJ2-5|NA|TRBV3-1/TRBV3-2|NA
TGTGCCAGCAGCCAAGTCGGTCCCCAGTACTTC
CASSQVGPQYF
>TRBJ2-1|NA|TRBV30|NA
TGTGCCTGGAGGGCCCGGGGGTTAGGCAATGAGCAGTTCTTC
CAWRARGLGNEQFF
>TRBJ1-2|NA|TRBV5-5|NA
TGTGCCAGCAGCCCCGGCGATTGGGAGGTGGGTCTTGGCTACACCTTC
CASSPGDWEVGLGYTF
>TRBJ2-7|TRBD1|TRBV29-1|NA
TGCAGCGTTGAAAGGGCAGGGGGCGACGAGCAGTACTTC
CSVERAGGDEQYF
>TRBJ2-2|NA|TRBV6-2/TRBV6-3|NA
TGTGCCAGCAGTCCGGTTGGGGCGGGGACCGGGGAGCTGTTTTTT
CASSPVGAGTGELFF
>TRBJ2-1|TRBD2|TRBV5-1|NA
TGCGCCAGCAGCTTGGTTATAGCGGGGCACAATGAGCAGTTCTTC
CASSLVIAGHNEQFF
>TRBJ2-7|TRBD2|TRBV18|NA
TGTGCCAGCTCACCGAGGGGAGGGTACGAGCAGTACTTC
CASSPRGGYEQYF
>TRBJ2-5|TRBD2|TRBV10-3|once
TGTGCCATCAGTTCCTCGACTAGCGCAAATCACCAAGAGACCCAGTACTTC
CAISSSTSANHQETQYF
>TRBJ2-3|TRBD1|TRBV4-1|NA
TGCGCCAGCAGCCAAGAGACGACAGGGGCCTTGGGGGATACGCAGTATTTT
CASSQETTGALGDTQYF
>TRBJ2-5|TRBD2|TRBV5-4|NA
TGTGCCAGCAGCAACGGACTAGCGCCAAAAGAGACCCAGTACTTC
CASSNGLAPKETQYF
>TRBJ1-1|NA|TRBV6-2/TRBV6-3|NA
TGTGCCAGCAGTTACTCGTCATCCAGGGGTTTGAACACTGAAGCTTTCTTT
CASSYSSSRGLNTEAFF
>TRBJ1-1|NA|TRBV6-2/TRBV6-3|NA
TGTGCCAGCAGTTATGAACAGAACACTGAAGCTTTCTTT
CASSYEQNTEAFF
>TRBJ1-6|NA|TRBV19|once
TGTGCCAGTAGTACAGGTCCCGAAGGATCACCCCTCCACTTT
CASSTGPEGSPLHF
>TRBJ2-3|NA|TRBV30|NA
TGTGCCTGGAGTGGGTCAGCAGATACGCAGTATTTT
CAWSGSADTQYF
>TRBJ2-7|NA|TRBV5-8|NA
TGTGCCAGCAGCGGTGACACAACCTACGAGCAGTACTTC
CASSGDTTYEQYF
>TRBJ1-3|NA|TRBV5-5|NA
TGTGCCAGCAGTCAACAGGGAAACACCATATATTTT
CASSQQGNTIYF
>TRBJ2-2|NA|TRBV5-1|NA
TGCGCCAGCAGCTTGACTACCCCGGGGACCGGGGAGCTGTTTTTT
CASSLTTPGTGELFF
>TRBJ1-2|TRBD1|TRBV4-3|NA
TGCGCCAGCAGCCCGGGACAGGGCACTAACTATGGCTACACCTTC
CASSPGQGTNYGYTF
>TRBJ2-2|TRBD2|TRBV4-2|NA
TGTGCCAGCAGCCCCCTCTCGGCGGGGGTGGACACCGGGGAGCTGTTTTTT
CASSPLSAGVDTGELFF
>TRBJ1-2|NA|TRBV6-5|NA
TGTGCCAGCAGCAAGGCGGGGGGTTATGGCTACACCTTC
CASSKAGGYGYTF
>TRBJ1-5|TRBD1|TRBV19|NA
TGTGCCAGTAGGGGCGGGACAGGGCCGACGGGTCAGCCCCAGCATTTT
CASRGGTGPTGQPQHF
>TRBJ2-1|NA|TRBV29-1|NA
TGCAGCGTTGAAGGGACTGATCGGGGCAATGAGCAGTTCTTC
CSVEGTDRGNEQFF
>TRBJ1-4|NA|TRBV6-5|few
TGTGCCAGCAGTTACTCGACGGGGAACGAAAAACTGTTTTTT
CASSYSTGNEKLFF
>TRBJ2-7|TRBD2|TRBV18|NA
TGTGCCAGCTCACCGAGCGGGGGGACAATCTACGAGCAGTACTTC
CASSPSGGTIYEQYF
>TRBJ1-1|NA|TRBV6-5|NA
TGTGCCAGCAGTTACGGGCAGATGAACACTGAAGCTTTCTTT
CASSYGQMNTEAFF
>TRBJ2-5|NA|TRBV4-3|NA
TGCGCCAGCAGCCAAGGACAGGAAGGGACCCAGTACTTC
CASSQGQEGTQYF